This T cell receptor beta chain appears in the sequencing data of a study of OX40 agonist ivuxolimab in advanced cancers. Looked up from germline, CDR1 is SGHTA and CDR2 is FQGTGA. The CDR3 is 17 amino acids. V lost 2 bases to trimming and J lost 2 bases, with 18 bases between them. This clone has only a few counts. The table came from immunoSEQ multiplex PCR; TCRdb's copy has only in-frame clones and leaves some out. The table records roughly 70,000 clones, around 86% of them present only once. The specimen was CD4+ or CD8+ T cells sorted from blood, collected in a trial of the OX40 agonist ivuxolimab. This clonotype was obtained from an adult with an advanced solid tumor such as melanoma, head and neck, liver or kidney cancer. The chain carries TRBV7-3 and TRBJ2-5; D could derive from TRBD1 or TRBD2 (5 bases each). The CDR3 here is CASSLGPEGTGQETQYF. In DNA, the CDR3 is TGTGCCAGCAGCTTAGGGCCCGAGGGGACGGGACAAGAGACCCAGTACTTC. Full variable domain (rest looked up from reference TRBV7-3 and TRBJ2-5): GAGVSQTPSNKVTEKGKYVELRCDPISGHTALYWYRQSLGQGPEFLIYFQGTGAADDSGLPNDRFFAVRPEGSVSTLKIQRTERGDSAVYLCASSLGPEGTGQETQYFGPGTRLLVL.